This TCR beta chain was profiled in a study of OX40 agonist ivuxolimab in advanced cancers. Findings and limits, study-wide: CD4+ and CD8+ blood T cells expanded clonally by week 6 at 0.1 to 3.0 mg/kg. Nonresponders, in some cases, also had low normalized T-cell clonal expansion.

Blood samples were obtained at baseline, cycle 4 day 1, and cycle 7 day 1. This table comes from immunoSEQ multiplex PCR, and its TCRdb copy is limited to in-frame clones, with some not included. The repertoire holds 75,000 to 95,000 clones, with 80% to 90% as singletons. Remarks on this clone: Antigen unknown.

V was pared by 4 bases and J by 5 bases, with 20 bases between. The length of the CDR3 is 16 residues. The V gene's germline CDR1 is SEHNR and CDR2 FQNEAQ (reference sequence). V is TRBV7-9 and J is TRBJ1-2, with D perhaps matching TRBD1 (5 bases). This sequence was found in an adult with an advanced solid tumor such as melanoma, head and neck, liver or kidney cancer. The material was CD4+ or CD8+ T cells sorted from blood, obtained in a trial of the OX40 agonist ivuxolimab. The CDR3 spells CASSSLGDRGIYGYTF. CDR3 DNA: TGTGCCAGCAGCTCATTAGGGGATCGAGGGATTTATGGCTACACCTTC.